This note documents a single T cell receptor beta chain sequence. A case of COVID-19 had been met by exposed participants within 2 weeks before study entry. Trimming cost V 3 bases and J 2 bases; bases outside gene matches: 5. CDR3 length: 16 amino acids. CDR1 and CDR2 (germline): SGDLS, YYNGEE. The data originate from a study of blood T cell repertoires in COVID-19. Using immunoSEQ multiplex PCR, the repertoire was profiled, and TCRdb retains in-frame clones only, with some absent. The table has 330,000 or so clones, 85% to 90% seen once; the top ten hold just over 1%. The receptor's source is a woman younger than 45 who had been exposed to COVID-19. V gene TRBV9 combines with J gene TRBJ2-3; 11 bases align to TRBD2. The sample was PBMCs or T cells enriched from blood (not recorded which). The CDR3 spells CASSGGTSGLTDTQYF. CDR3 bases: TGTGCCAGCAGCGGCGGGACTAGCGGACTCACAGATACGCAGTATTTT.